This TCR beta chain was observed in a study of T cell repertoires in cytomegalovirus infection. Study as a whole: TCR beta signatures that were public indicated CMV infection and matching HLA type.

The study's findings and limits: The ex vivo response was dominated by HLA-C-restricted CMV-specific TCR beta clonotypes. Based on cumulative public TCR beta family frequency, carriers of CMV plus the relevant HLA were identified.

A note on this clonotype: Its antigen is currently unknown.

TCRdb fed the reads into MiXCR, producing one record per CDR3 protein. This table has almost 500,000 distinct CDR3 sequences, roughly 12% appearing once. Germline V CDR1 and CDR2: DFQATT, SNEGSKA (reference sequence). The CDR3 covers 15 residues. V lost 3 bases and J lost 0, with 11 bases in between. The sequencing input was PBMCs. The clonotype comes from a human donor in good health (CMV status not recorded). Some clones in this sample may be carry-over from other donors' samples. The rearrangement links TRBV20-1 to TRBJ2-2; the D gene is possibly TRBD2 (5 bases). CDR3 amino acids: CSARVATSNTGELFF. CDR3 bases: TGCAGTGCTAGGGTAGCGACTTCGAACACCGGGGAGCTGTTTTTT.